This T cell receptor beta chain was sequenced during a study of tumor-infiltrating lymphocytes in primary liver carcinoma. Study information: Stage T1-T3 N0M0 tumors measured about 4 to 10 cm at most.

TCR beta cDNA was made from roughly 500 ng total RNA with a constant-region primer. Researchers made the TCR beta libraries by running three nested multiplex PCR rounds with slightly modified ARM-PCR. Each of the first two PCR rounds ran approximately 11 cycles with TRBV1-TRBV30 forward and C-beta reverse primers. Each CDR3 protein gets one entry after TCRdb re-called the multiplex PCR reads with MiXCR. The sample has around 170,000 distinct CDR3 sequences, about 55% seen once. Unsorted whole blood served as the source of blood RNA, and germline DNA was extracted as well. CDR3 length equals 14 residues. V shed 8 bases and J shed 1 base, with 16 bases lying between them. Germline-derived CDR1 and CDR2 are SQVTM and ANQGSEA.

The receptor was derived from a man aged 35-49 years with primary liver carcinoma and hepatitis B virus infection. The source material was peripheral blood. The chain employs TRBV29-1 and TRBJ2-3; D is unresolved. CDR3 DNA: TGCAGCTCCCGAAGGTCCAGCGGCACAGATACGCAGTATTTT. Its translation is CSSRRSSGTDTQYF.